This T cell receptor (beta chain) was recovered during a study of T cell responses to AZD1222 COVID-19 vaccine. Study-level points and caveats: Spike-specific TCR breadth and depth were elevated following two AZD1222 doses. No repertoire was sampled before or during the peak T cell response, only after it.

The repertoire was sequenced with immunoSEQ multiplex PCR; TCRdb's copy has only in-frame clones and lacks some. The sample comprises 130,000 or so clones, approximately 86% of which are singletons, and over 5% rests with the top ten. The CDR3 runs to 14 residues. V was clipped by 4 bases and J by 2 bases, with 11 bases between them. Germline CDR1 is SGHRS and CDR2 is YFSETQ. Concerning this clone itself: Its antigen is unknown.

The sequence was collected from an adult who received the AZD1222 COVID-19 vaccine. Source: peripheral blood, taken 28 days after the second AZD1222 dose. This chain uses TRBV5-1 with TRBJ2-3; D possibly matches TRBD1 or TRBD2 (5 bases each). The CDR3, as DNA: TGCGCCAGCAGCATAGGGACCGACACAGATACGCAGTATTTT. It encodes CASSIGTDTDTQYF.